This T cell receptor beta chain was documented in a study of blood T cell repertoires in COVID-19. Study context: PBMCs, B-cell-depleted T cells, or T cells provided the cDNA or gDNA that made up the material.

The CDR3 is made up of 14 amino acids. V was shortened by 2 bases and J by 3 bases, with 12 bases between the two germline ends. Germline lookup yields CDR1 SGDLS and CDR2 YYNGEE. The data were produced by immunoSEQ multiplex PCR, yet TCRdb's version contains in-frame clones alone and is incomplete. This table holds about 120,000 clones, 70% to 90% found once. The receptor was derived from a woman between 65 and 79 years old who had recovered from COVID-19. The chain is built from TRBV9 and TRBJ2-7, with D perhaps TRBD2 (6 bases). Sequenced: peripheral blood. The CDR3 sequence is CASSVSGGIYEQYF. DNA of the CDR3: TGTGCCAGCAGCGTCTCCGGGGGTATCTACGAGCAGTACTTC.